The 10 T cell receptor beta chains below were found in one sample sequenced in a study of Tregs in tolerant kidney transplant recipients. Profiled with immunoSEQ multiplex PCR; TCRdb holds only in-frame clones, not every one. The table includes about 52,000 clones, roughly nine tenths detected once. Recipients received nonmyeloablative bone marrow transplants from related graft donors, with transient mixed chimerism. Specimen: CD8+ T cells from blood (PBMCs), collected 24 months after the transplant. Receptor source: a human patient who received a combined kidney and bone marrow transplant. Some T cells may have originated in the graft donor.

The chain recombines TRBV18 with TRBJ1-4, with 9 bases that match TRBD1. This CDR3 is built from 13 residues. With 6 bases clipped from V and 8 bases from J, the junction kept 4 bases outside the gene matches. Germline CDR1 KGHSH, CDR2 LQKENI. The CDR3 DNA follows: TGTGCCAGCTCGGGACAGGGTGGCGAAAAACTGTTTTTT. Translating it yields CASSGQGGEKLFF.

The chain couples TRBV9 to TRBJ2-7, with TRBD1 as a possible D gene (5 bases). In germline, CDR1 is SGDLS, CDR2 YYNGEE. The CDR3 contains 14 residues. Trimming left V 0 bases short and J 2 bases short, with 9 bases between. Written as DNA, the CDR3 is TGTGCCAGCAGCGTAGGATTCAGGGCCTACGAGCAGTACTTC. It codes for CASSVGFRAYEQYF.

The chain employs TRBV9 and TRBJ1-3, with D hard to call. With 3 bases removed from V and 3 bases from J, the gap between germline ends came to 10 bases. Germline lookup yields CDR1 SGDLS and CDR2 YYNGEE. This CDR3 comprises 14 residues. For the CDR3, the DNA is TGTGCCAGCAGCGGAGGCGCCGTTGGAAACACCATATATTTT. Protein sequence: CASSGGAVGNTIYF. The entire variable domain, with the rest obtained from reference TRBV9 and TRBJ1-3, is as follows: DSGVTQTPKHLITATGQRVTLRCSPRSGDLSVYWYQQSLDQGLQFLIQYYNGEERAKGNILERFSAQQFPDLHSELNLSSLELGDSALYFCASSGGAVGNTIYFGEGSWLTVV.

This clone was observed once. The rearrangement joins TRBV6-1 to TRBJ1-4; TRBD1 might be the D (5 bases). V was clipped by 8 bases and J by 8 bases, with 15 bases between them. CDR3 size: 13 residues. Germline CDR1 is MNHNS and CDR2 is SASEGT. The CDR3 protein is CASRKAGEEKLFF. As DNA, the CDR3 is TGTGCCAGCCGAAAGGCGGGGGAAGAAAAACTGTTTTTT.

This rearrangement joins TRBV9 to TRBJ2-3; 9 bases align to TRBD2. This CDR3 contains 16 residues. From germline, CDR1 is SGDLS and CDR2 YYNGEE. J was trimmed by 4 bases and V by 4 bases; bases with no gene match: 10. CDR3 in DNA: TGTGCCAGCAGCACGCTAGCGGGGCCCTCCGCAGATACGCAGTATTTT. Protein product: CASSTLAGPSADTQYF.

V and J are TRBV7-6 and TRBJ2-1; possibly TRBD2 for D (5 bases). This CDR3 has 15 amino acids. V was trimmed by 6 bases and J by 0 bases, leaving 12 bases between them. Germline V gives CDR1 SGHVS, CDR2 FNYEAQ. The CDR3: CASSSDWSSYNEQFF. The CDR3 DNA is TGTGCCAGCAGTTCGGACTGGAGCTCCTACAATGAGCAGTTCTTC.

The chain joins TRBV2 to TRBJ2-5; TRBD2 matches 8 bases. Germline-derived CDR1 and CDR2 are SNHLY and FYNNEI. The ends lost 5 bases at V and 2 bases at J; junction bases unmatched: 4. CDR3 size: 14 residues. CDR3 DNA sequence: TGTGCCAGCAGTAAACTAGCGGTACAAGAGACCCAGTACTTC. Translation gives CASSKLAVQETQYF.

The J gene is TRBJ2-3, the V gene TRBV9; 8 nucleotides align to TRBD2. The CDR3 spans 15 residues. CDR1 and CDR2 (germline): SGDLS, YYNGEE. The J segment lost 0 bases and the V segment lost 1 base, leaving 1 base of the junction unmatched. The CDR3 DNA reads as TGTGCCAGCAGCGTACAGCGGGAGAGCACAGATACGCAGTATTTT. This sequence encodes CASSVQRESTDTQYF.

The genes are TRBV15 and TRBJ2-7, with no clear D. Germline V gene lookup returns CDR1 LNHNV and CDR2 YYDKDF (reference sequence). Trimming removed 1 base from V and 3 bases from J, with 13 bases in between. CDR3 length: 15 amino acids. The chain's CDR3 is CATSRARSLIYEQYF. The CDR3 region has the DNA TGTGCCACCAGCAGAGCTCGGTCCCTCATCTACGAGCAGTACTTC.

The V call is TRBV6-1, the J call TRBJ1-1; 7 nucleotides align to TRBD1. Germline CDR1 and CDR2: MNHNS and SASEGT. The CDR3 consists of 14 residues. V lost 2 bases to trimming and J lost 5 bases; unmatched junction nucleotides: 5. This CDR3 reads CASSELAGGTEAFF. The CDR3 DNA sequence: TGTGCCAGCAGTGAATTGGCAGGGGGGACTGAAGCTTTCTTT.